The rows below give T cell receptor beta chains drawn from one sample of a study of human T cells and chemical hapten exposure. TCRdb itself ran the RACE reads through MiXCR, one entry per CDR3 protein. This table has about 380,000 distinct CDR3 sequences, roughly 5% appearing once. Sequencing used whole blood, obtained in connection with sensitization to the hapten diphenylcyclopropenone (DPC). All receptors come from a woman between 50 and 59 years old with alopecia areata. Some clones in this sample may be carry-over from other donors' samples. CDR3s include the opening cysteine and the closing phenylalanine or tryptophan. The order of the fields is CDR3 length, J gene, V gene, clone size, D gene, CDR3 DNA, CDR3 protein. D genes are given only for firm matches. For some rows the clone size is stated as once, few or many, or as a class when expanded; others skip it.

>14|TRBJ1-1|TRBV18|many|NA
TGTGCCAGCTCACCATCCCAGGGGATAACTGAAGCTTTCTTT
CASSPSQGITEAFF
>13|TRBJ2-1|TRBV3-1|few|NA
TGTGCCAGCAGCCAATCAGGCTACAATGAGCAGTTCTTC
CASSQSGYNEQFF
>14|TRBJ2-3|TRBV29-1|many|NA
TGCAGCTCCGCTCCAGTAAACTTTACAGATACGCAGTATTTT
CSSAPVNFTDTQYF
>17|TRBJ2-2|TRBV13|many|TRBD1
TGTGCCAGCAGCTCCGCGGACAGGGGGAGGAACACCGGGGAGCTGTTTTTT
CASSSADRGRNTGELFF
>13|TRBJ1-2|TRBV7-2|many|NA
TGTGCCAGCAGCCTACAGGTTAACTATGGCTACACCTTC
CASSLQVNYGYTF
>16|TRBJ2-3|TRBV4-1|many|TRBD2
TGCGCCAGCAGCACAAGAGCGGGGGCTAGCACAGATACGCAGTATTTT
CASSTRAGASTDTQYF
>13|TRBJ2-3|TRBV7-8|many|NA
TGTGCCAGCAGCCGCGGACCCGCCGGGAAGCAGTATTTT
CASSRGPAGKQYF
>14|TRBJ2-3|TRBV27|NA|NA
TGTGCCAGCAGCAGTTTATTCTCTCTGGATACGCAGTATTTT
CASSSLFSLDTQYF
>16|TRBJ1-5|TRBV24-1|NA|NA
TGTGCCACCAGTGATTTTAGGACGGTTAGCAATCAGCCCCAGCATTTT
CATSDFRTVSNQPQHF
>14|TRBJ1-6|TRBV2|NA|NA
TGTGCCAGCAGTGAGACAGGCTATAATTCACCCCTCCACTTT
CASSETGYNSPLHF
>12|TRBJ2-2|TRBV9|many|NA
TGTGCCAGCAGCGTAACGGCCGGGGAGCTGTTTTTT
CASSVTAGELFF
>14|TRBJ1-2|TRBV28|NA|NA
TGTGCCAGCAGCCAACCGGGACTCCTCTATGGCTACACCTTC
CASSQPGLLYGYTF
>16|TRBJ1-2|TRBV29-1|many|TRBD1
TGCAGCGTTGAACGGGGCGGCGGGACAGGGGGAGATGGCTACACCTTC
CSVERGGGTGGDGYTF
>14|TRBJ1-1|TRBV10-3|many|TRBD1
TGTGCCATCAGTGATGGACAGGGCAACACTGAAGCTTTCTTT
CAISDGQGNTEAFF
>16|TRBJ1-6|TRBV27|many|NA
TGTGCCAGCAGTTTAGCTGGGCCCCACTATAATTCACCCCTCCACTTT
CASSLAGPHYNSPLHF
>16|TRBJ1-4|TRBV5-1|few|NA
TGCGCCAGCAGCTTGAACTCGGTTACAACTAATGAAAAACTGTTTTTT
CASSLNSVTTNEKLFF
>13|TRBJ1-1|TRBV18|many|NA
TGTGCCACCCGTGGGGATGCTAACACTGAAGCTTTCTTT
CATRGDANTEAFF
>16|TRBJ1-1|TRBV6-2/TRBV6-3|few|NA
TGTGCCAGCAATCCCCAGAGAACAGAGTTAGACACTGAAGCTTTCTTT
CASNPQRTELDTEAFF
>17|TRBJ2-2|TRBV7-9|few|NA
TGTGCCAGCAGCACCCCCCGGGGGAGTTCGAACACCGGGGAGCTGTTTTTT
CASSTPRGSSNTGELFF
>15|TRBJ2-4|TRBV6-2/TRBV6-3|NA|NA
TGTGCCAGCAGCCTACCGGGACTAGCCAAAAACATTCAGTACTTC
CASSLPGLAKNIQYF
>13|TRBJ2-3|TRBV28|many|NA
TGTGCCAGCAGTTTATACAGCACAGATACGCAGTATTTT
CASSLYSTDTQYF
>11|TRBJ2-4|TRBV20-1|NA|NA
TGCAGTGCTAGAGACGAAAACATTCAGTACTTC
CSARDENIQYF
>13|TRBJ1-4|TRBV20-1|many|TRBD1
TGCAGTGCCCAACAGGGGGCGGGAGAAAAACTGTTTTTT
CSAQQGAGEKLFF
>16|TRBJ1-1|TRBV6-5|many|NA
TGTGCCAGCAGTTACCTAGGGGAGGGGCTCAACACTGAAGCTTTCTTT
CASSYLGEGLNTEAFF
>15|TRBJ2-1|TRBV28|NA|NA
TGTGCCAGCAGTGCCGGTGGCTCGCAGTCGTGGGAGCAGTTCTTC
CASSAGGSQSWEQFF
>13|TRBJ1-4|TRBV5-1|many|NA
TGCGCCAGCAGCTTGGGGGATAATGAAAAACTGTTTTTT
CASSLGDNEKLFF
>16|TRBJ2-5|TRBV6-2/TRBV6-3|many|NA
TGTGCCAGCAGTTATTCGGCGGCTCAGGATGAAGAGACCCAGTACTTC
CASSYSAAQDEETQYF
>11|TRBJ1-1|TRBV29-1|many|NA
TGCAGCGTCCGCGAGAACACTGAAGCTTTCTTT
CSVRENTEAFF
>16|TRBJ2-1|TRBV18|many|NA
TGTGCCAGCTCCCCTCAGGGGGCGGGAGATTACAATGAGCAGTTCTTC
CASSPQGAGDYNEQFF
>17|TRBJ2-1|TRBV4-2|many|TRBD2
TGTGCCAGCAGCCAAAGCCGAGTGGGCGGGGGAAGGAATGAGCAGTTCTTC
CASSQSRVGGGRNEQFF
>15|TRBJ1-1|TRBV3-1|many|NA
TGTGCCAGCTCTTTGTTCGGCGGGGACGGGAAATGGGCTTTCTTT
CASSLFGGDGKWAFF
>16|TRBJ2-6|TRBV3-1|NA|NA
TGTGCCAGCAGCCTTAATCCCCAGACTGGGGCCAACGTCCTGACTTTC
CASSLNPQTGANVLTF
>17|TRBJ2-3|TRBV6-5|many|TRBD1
TGTGCCAGCAGTATGACCGGGACAGGGGGCTATGCAGATACGCAGTATTTT
CASSMTGTGGYADTQYF
>14|TRBJ2-7|TRBV18|many|TRBD1
TGTGCCAGCTCGCTAGACAGGGGACTCTACGAGCAGTACTTC
CASSLDRGLYEQYF
>14|TRBJ2-3|TRBV5-1|many|TRBD1
TGCGCCAGCAGCCCAGGGACAGGGGCAGATACGCAGTATTTT
CASSPGTGADTQYF
>14|TRBJ1-2|TRBV27|few|TRBD1
TGTGCCAGCAGTCCAACAGGGGTCCCTTACGGCTACACCTTC
CASSPTGVPYGYTF
>15|TRBJ2-3|TRBV7-2|many|NA
TGTGCCAGCAGCCCAAGCGGTACTAGCACAGATACGCAGTATTTT
CASSPSGTSTDTQYF
>12|TRBJ1-2|TRBV28|many|NA
TGTGCCAGCAGCCCACAGGTCCTTGGCTACACCTTC
CASSPQVLGYTF
>16|TRBJ2-3|TRBV6-1|few|NA
TGTGCCAGCAGTGCGGGGACTGGATTTGGGTCAGATACGCAGTATTTT
CASSAGTGFGSDTQYF
>18|TRBJ2-7|TRBV6-5|NA|TRBD1
TGTGCCAGCAGTTACTCTCCGCGCCAGGGGGTGTTCTCCTACGAGCAGTACTTC
CASSYSPRQGVFSYEQYF
>13|TRBJ1-2|TRBV11-2|few|NA
TGTGCCAGCAGCTTAGTTGGAGCCATAGGCTACACCTTC
CASSLVGAIGYTF
>13|TRBJ1-1|TRBV2|many|NA
TGTGCCAGCAGTGGACGGATGAACACTGAAGCTTTCTTT
CASSGRMNTEAFF
>15|TRBJ2-1|TRBV20-1|many|TRBD1
TGCAGTGCCTATGGACAGGGGATATCCTACAATGAGCAGTTCTTC
CSAYGQGISYNEQFF
>17|TRBJ2-4|TRBV7-8|NA|NA
TGTGCCAGCAGCACTAGAGGGGGGGCGATACCAAAAAACATTCAGTACTTC
CASSTRGGAIPKNIQYF
>16|TRBJ2-2|TRBV12-3/TRBV12-4|many|NA
TGTGCCAGCACCTACACAGGGCAGGTACTCACCGGGGAGCTGTTTTTT
CASTYTGQVLTGELFF
>14|TRBJ2-7|TRBV20-1|many|NA
TGCAGTGCTAGAGAGGACGGCGATGTTTACGAGCAGTACTTC
CSAREDGDVYEQYF
>15|TRBJ1-2|TRBV14|many|NA
TGTGCCAGCAGCCACGGGGTAGTTTCTAACTATGGCTACACCTTC
CASSHGVVSNYGYTF
>10|TRBJ2-1|TRBV12-5|NA|NA
TGTGCTAGTGCCCCCAATGAGCAGTTCTTC
CASAPNEQFF
>13|TRBJ2-3|TRBV20-1|many|NA
TGCAGTGCTCGACGGGGTGGGCCAGATACGCAGTATTTT
CSARRGGPDTQYF
>13|TRBJ2-7|TRBV5-6|many|TRBD1
TGTGCCAGCAGCCCGACAGGGGATCGCGGGCAGTACTTC
CASSPTGDRGQYF
>18|TRBJ2-1|TRBV12-5|many|NA
TGTGCTAGTGGTTTGGGTCCCCGATCCTCTGAGGTCTACAATGAGCAGTTCTTC
CASGLGPRSSEVYNEQFF
>16|TRBJ2-3|TRBV7-2|many|TRBD2
TGTGCCAGCAGCTTAGGCCTAGCGGGGGTGGTAGATACGCAGTATTTT
CASSLGLAGVVDTQYF
>11|TRBJ2-1|TRBV7-9|many|TRBD1
TGTGCCAGCAGCACCGGACAGGGGGAGTTCTTC
CASSTGQGEFF
>15|TRBJ1-1|TRBV7-2|few|NA
TGTGCCAGCAGCTTATCGGCAGCTGGAGACACTGAAGCTTTCTTT
CASSLSAAGDTEAFF
>15|TRBJ2-5|TRBV5-6|many|TRBD2
TGTGCCAGCAGCTCTCTAGCGGGAGCCCAAGAGACCCAGTACTTC
CASSSLAGAQETQYF
>13|TRBJ1-5|TRBV29-1|NA|TRBD1
TGCAACGTCGCGACAGGGGGAGTCCAGCCCCAGCATTTT
CNVATGGVQPQHF
>18|TRBJ2-6|TRBV7-9|NA|TRBD1
TGTGCCAGCAGCGCCCCGGGACAGGGCGGTTTTGGGGCCAACGTCCTGACTTTC
CASSAPGQGGFGANVLTF
>14|TRBJ2-3|TRBV28|few|TRBD2
TGTGCCAGCCTATTGCTAGCGGGAGGGCATACGCAGTATTTT
CASLLLAGGHTQYF
>15|TRBJ2-1|TRBV5-1|few|TRBD2
TGCGCCAGCAGCCGGGGGGATCAAACCCCCAATGAGCAGTTCTTC
CASSRGDQTPNEQFF
>21|TRBJ2-1|TRBV7-9|few|NA
TGTGCCAGCAGCATCTTAGTCCCTGGCGGGACCGCCTACGTTAGATACAATGAGCAGTTCTTC
CASSILVPGGTAYVRYNEQFF